This T cell receptor beta chain was recovered during a study of spatial heterogeneity in lung cancer. Overall study context: Where they were available, follow-up PBMC samples were sequenced, at a median of approximately two years after resection.

This clonotype was counted ten times or more. V was cut by 1 base and J by 8 bases, with 11 bases left in between. From germline, CDR1 is SGHVS and CDR2 FQNEAQ. The CDR3 runs 14 residues. Sample time point: blood at routine non-recurrence follow-up after resection. Frozen PBMC, nontumor lung or tumor provided whole RNA, which was sequenced unsorted. TCRdb called the 5' RACE reads again in MiXCR, with one record for every CDR3 protein. In the table there are fewer than 55,000 distinct CDR3 sequences, 7.4% of which are singletons. This sequence was found in a female donor with early-stage non-small cell lung cancer. This chain connects TRBV7-8 to TRBJ1-4, with D possibly TRBD1 on 5 matching bases. The material sequenced was PBMCs, taken at follow-up. The CDR3 DNA is TGTGCCAGCAGCTTAGAGGGGACCGAAGAAAAACTGTTTTTT. This codes for CASSLEGTEEKLFF.